Below are 20 T cell receptor beta chains sequenced from a single sample in a study of STAT3 mutations in large granular lymphocyte leukemia. Clones were read by immunoSEQ multiplex PCR, and TCRdb kept only the in-frame ones, dropping some. Among nearly 25,000 clones listed, over 90% were seen once. These receptors lack a known antigen. Whole-study results and caveats: Every T-cell large granular lymphocyte leukemia patient had at least one immunodominant TCR beta clonotype.

Sequenced material: peripheral blood mononuclear cells. Receptor source: a man in his forties with T-cell large granular lymphocyte leukemia. Some clones in this sample may be carry-over from other donors' samples.

This chain uses TRBV30 with TRBJ1-2; D is uncertain. CDR1 GTSNPN and CDR2 SVGIG come from the germline V gene (reference sequence). With 2 bases removed from V and 4 bases from J, the gap between germline ends came to 5 bases. The CDR3 is 11 residues long. CDR3 sequence reads: CAWSRLYGYTF. The CDR3 DNA follows: TGTGCCTGGAGTAGGCTCTATGGCTACACCTTC.

This rearrangement joins TRBV6-1 to TRBJ2-2; a weak D match, TRBD1 (5 bases). Germline CDR1 reads MNHNS; CDR2 reads SASEGT. This CDR3 is built from 17 residues. V lost 2 bases to trimming and J lost 6 bases, with 19 bases between them. The CDR3 is CASSENGMAGKAGELFF. The CDR3 DNA reads TGTGCCAGCAGTGAAAATGGTATGGCAGGGAAAGCCGGGGAGCTGTTTTTT.

The chain links TRBV5-5 to TRBJ1-5, with TRBD1 matching over 7 bases. The CDR3 totals 17 residues. CDR1 and CDR2 from the germline V gene are SGHKS and YYEKEE (reference sequence). Losses at the gene ends were 0 bases for V and 4 bases for J; bases not matched to a gene: 10. The CDR3 is CASSLEPLAGGNQPQHF. The CDR3 nucleotides are TGTGCCAGCAGCTTGGAACCATTGGCAGGGGGGAATCAGCCCCAGCATTTT.

This clone was seen only a few times. This chain uses TRBV5-1 with TRBJ2-7; D might be TRBD2 (6 bases). Trimming shortened V by 0 bases and J by 5 bases, and 12 bases separated the two germline ends. This CDR3 contains 14 residues. Germline assignment: CDR1 SGHRS and CDR2 YFSETQ. CDR3 sequence: CASSLAGLSDEQYF. As DNA, the CDR3 is TGCGCCAGCAGCTTGGCGGGACTTTCGGACGAGCAGTACTTC.

V and J are TRBV28 and TRBJ2-1, with D possibly matching TRBD1 (5 bases). The CDR3 sequence is 13 residues long. The V end was cut by 3 bases, the J end by 7 bases, with 10 bases between. From germline, CDR1 is MDHEN and CDR2 SYDVKM. For the CDR3, the DNA is TGTGCCAGCAGTTTTAGACAGATAAATGAGCAGTTCTTC. This codes for CASSFRQINEQFF.

The chain has TRBV18 and TRBJ1-6; tentative D call: TRBD1 (5 bases). Trimming stripped 1 base from V and 6 bases from J, with 22 bases between. CDR1 and CDR2 (germline): KGHSH, LQKENI. CDR3 size: 19 residues. The CDR3 region is CASSPRSVGGGWGNSPLHF. In DNA form, the CDR3 reads TGTGCCAGCTCACCACGATCCGTAGGTGGGGGATGGGGTAATTCACCCCTCCACTTT.

The rearrangement joins TRBV4-3 to TRBJ2-3; 7 nucleotides match TRBD2. The CDR3 sequence is 19 residues long. Germline V gives CDR1 LGHNA, CDR2 YSLEER. Trimming took 0 bases from V and 2 from J; bases not matched to a gene: 14. The CDR3: CASSQEKRGTDLNTDTQYF. The CDR3 coding sequence is TGCGCCAGCAGCCAAGAAAAGCGGGGAACCGACCTGAACACAGATACGCAGTATTTT.

The rearrangement joins TRBV6-1 to TRBJ1-5, with no clear D. Germline assignment: CDR1 MNHNS and CDR2 SASEGT. This CDR3 comprises 11 residues. Trimming took off 10 bases at V and 3 bases at J, with 7 bases between the two ends. The CDR3 sequence is CATDLNQPQHF. In DNA, the CDR3 is TGTGCCACCGATCTCAATCAGCCCCAGCATTTT.

CDR3 bases: TGTGCCAGCGGTTCATTATACAATGAGCAGTTCTTC. This encodes CASGSLYNEQFF. The chain couples TRBV7-9 to TRBJ2-1; D is uncertain. V lost 8 bases to trimming and J lost 4 bases, with 9 bases between them. Germline V gene lookup returns CDR1 SEHNR and CDR2 FQNEAQ (reference sequence). This CDR3 spans 12 amino acids.

The chain uses TRBV7-9 and TRBJ1-1; D uncertain. Trimming removed 5 bases from V and 6 bases from J, with 10 bases in between. Germline CDR1 is SEHNR and CDR2 is FQNEAQ (reference sequence). This CDR3 is 12 amino acids long. The CDR3 bases are TGTGCCAGCAGCCTCGGATGGTCTGAAGCTTTCTTT. Its protein product is CASSLGWSEAFF. Full variable domain (missing parts from reference TRBV7-9 and TRBJ1-1): DTGVSQNPRHKITKRGQNVTFRCDPISEHNRLYWYRQTLGQGPEFLTYFQNEAQLEKSRLLSDRFSAERPKGSFSTLEIQRTEQGDSAMYLCASSLGWSEAFFGQGTRLTVV.

This sequence joins TRBV27 and TRBJ1-2, with 10 bases fitting TRBD1. Germline CDR1 MNHEY, CDR2 SMNVEV (reference sequence). After removal of 3 bases from V and 3 bases from J, the junction contained 4 bases not matched to a gene. The CDR3 is 15 amino acids. Written as DNA, the CDR3 is TGTGCCAGCAGTTTCTCCGGGACAGGGGACTATGGCTACACCTTC. Protein: CASSFSGTGDYGYTF.

This clone appeared a single time. The J gene is TRBJ2-3, the V gene TRBV28; 7 bases are a match to TRBD2. CDR1 is MDHEN and CDR2 is SYDVKM in the germline V gene. CDR3 size: 12 residues. The V gene end was trimmed by 7 bases and the J gene end by 4 bases; junction bases not matched to a gene: 2. The CDR3 loop is CASTRGADTQYF. In DNA, the CDR3 is TGTGCCAGCACCCGGGGGGCAGATACGCAGTATTTT.

The V call is TRBV23-1, the J call TRBJ2-1; D call uncertain. TRBV23-1 is an ORF, and what it does is uncertain. Trimming left V 0 bases short and J 4 bases short, with 7 bases between. CDR3 length: 14 amino acids. CDR3 nucleotide sequence: TGCGCCAGCAGTCAATCGAGGCAGTACAATGAGCAGTTCTTC. Translating it yields CASSQSRQYNEQFF.

This chain joins TRBV7-6 and TRBJ2-7; 8 nucleotides agree with TRBD1. The V and J ends lost 5 bases and 3 bases, in that order; junction bases with no gene match: 9. Looked up from germline, CDR1 is SGHVS and CDR2 is FNYEAQ. The CDR3 length is 15 residues. CDR3 bases: TGTGCCAGCAGCCTAGGACAGGGAAAAGGCTACGAGCAGTACTTC. As protein: CASSLGQGKGYEQYF. The full variable domain, completed using reference TRBV7-6 and TRBJ2-7, is GAGVSQSPRYKVTKRGQDVALRCDPISGHVSLYWYRQALGQGPEFLTYFNYEAQQDKSGLPNDRFSAERPEGSISTLTIQRTEQRDSAMYRCASSLGQGKGYEQYFGPGTRLTVT.

The V gene is TRBV18, the J gene TRBJ1-2; D not certain. The V gene lost 6 bases and the J gene lost 8 bases, with 16 bases spanning the gap. The CDR3 consists of 13 residues. Germline V lookup: CDR1 KGHSH, CDR2 LQKENI. The CDR3 reads CASSQDSIAGYTF. Here the CDR3 DNA reads TGTGCCAGCTCCCAGGACTCAATAGCGGGCTACACCTTC.

This chain uses TRBV28 with TRBJ1-2; D gene unclear. CDR1 is MDHEN, CDR2 SYDVKM, per germline. The CDR3 covers 13 residues. Trimming took 7 bases from V and 4 from J, leaving 13 bases between them. CDR3 protein: CASTPPILYGYTF. CDR3 in DNA: TGTGCCAGCACCCCACCTATACTCTATGGCTACACCTTC.

The chain has TRBV5-4 and TRBJ2-7, with 9 positions matching TRBD1. J was trimmed by 0 bases and V by 8 bases; bases with no gene match: 3. The CDR3 has 13 residues. CDR1 SGHNT and CDR2 YYREEE come from the germline V gene (reference sequence). This chain's CDR3 is CASTGGYSYEQYF. CDR3 nucleotide sequence: TGTGCCAGTACAGGGGGCTACTCCTACGAGCAGTACTTC.

A single count supports this clone. The CDR3 region is CASSQLNTRQGGAKNIQYF. The CDR3 region has the DNA TGCGCCAGCAGCCAACTCAATACAAGACAGGGGGGAGCCAAAAACATTCAGTACTTC. The chain uses TRBV4-1 and TRBJ2-4, with TRBD1 matching over 9 bases. Per germline, CDR1 MGHRA and CDR2 YSYEKL. J lost 0 bases, V lost 2 bases, and 11 bases had no gene match. The CDR3 consists of 19 residues.

This chain's CDR3 is CASSQERGETQYF. For the CDR3, the DNA is TGCGCCAGCAGCCAAGAGAGAGGTGAGACCCAGTACTTC. This chain connects TRBV4-3 to TRBJ2-5; D gene unclear. CDR1 and CDR2 (germline): LGHNA, YSLEER. The CDR3 is 13 residues long. V was trimmed by 0 bases and J by 5 bases, leaving 7 bases between them.

This chain connects TRBV13 to TRBJ2-7; no definite D call. The CDR3 is made up of 11 amino acids. The V end lost 5 bases, the J end lost 6 bases, and 8 bases lay between the germline ends. Germline V lookup: CDR1 PRHDT, CDR2 FYEKMQ (reference sequence). DNA for the CDR3: TGTGCCAGCAGCCTCGGAACCGAGCAGTACTTC. Its translation: CASSLGTEQYF.